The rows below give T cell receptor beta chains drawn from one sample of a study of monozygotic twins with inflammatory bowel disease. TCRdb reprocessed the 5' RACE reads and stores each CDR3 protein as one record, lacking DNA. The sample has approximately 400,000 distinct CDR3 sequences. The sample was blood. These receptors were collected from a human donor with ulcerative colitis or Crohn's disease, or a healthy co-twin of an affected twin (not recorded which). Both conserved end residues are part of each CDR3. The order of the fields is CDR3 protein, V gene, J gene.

CDR3: CSAPLEMGTGTQYF
V: TRBV20-1
J: TRBJ2-3

CDR3: CASSFSTTGGDEQFF
V: TRBV7-9
J: TRBJ2-1

CDR3: CASSLNSVGDSPLHF
V: TRBV7-9
J: TRBJ1-6

CDR3: CASSLWGTGTDSNQPQHF
V: TRBV5-1
J: TRBJ1-5

CDR3: CSARRFGGRSSYNSPLHF
V: TRBV20-1
J: TRBJ1-6

CDR3: CASSQLAGTVSYEQYF
V: TRBV4-1
J: TRBJ2-7

CDR3: CASSTRDRIIRGGELFF
V: TRBV3-1
J: TRBJ2-2

CDR3: CASSPPGGARGYTF
V: TRBV28
J: TRBJ1-2

CDR3: CAISQPSGRGGETQYF
V: TRBV10-3
J: TRBJ2-5

CDR3: CASSPGGAGIYEQYF
V: TRBV7-2
J: TRBJ2-7

CDR3: CASSKDRDYGYTF
V: TRBV7-2
J: TRBJ1-2

CDR3: CASSKPLLAGGMDTQYF
V: TRBV7-7
J: TRBJ2-3

CDR3: CASSPDGRSYNEQFF
V: TRBV5-6
J: TRBJ2-1

CDR3: CASSSQGSQETQYF
V: TRBV7-2
J: TRBJ2-5

CDR3: CASSLRTGGYTF
V: TRBV7-8
J: TRBJ1-2

CDR3: CASSHLSYEQYF
V: TRBV4-1
J: TRBJ2-7

CDR3: CASSQDAVGGTYGYTF
V: TRBV4-2
J: TRBJ1-2

CDR3: CASSGSGGEKLFF
V: TRBV5-1
J: TRBJ1-4

CDR3: CASSVKPSNYGYTF
V: TRBV2
J: TRBJ1-2

CDR3: CASSWSNEQFF
V: TRBV6-2/TRBV6-3
J: TRBJ2-1